This TCR beta chain was recovered during a study of T cells after yellow fever vaccination. Looked up from germline, CDR1 is SGHNT and CDR2 is YENEEA. This CDR3 comprises 16 residues. After removal of 5 bases from V and 7 bases from J, the junction contained 14 bases not matched to a gene. TCRdb fed the 5' RACE reads into MiXCR, producing one record per CDR3 protein. The table lists roughly 500,000 distinct CDR3 sequences, roughly 21% of them singletons. This clonotype came up many times. Its antigen remains unknown. Study-wide results and limits: The study re-detected most primary-vaccination clones after the booster (roughly 96% CD4, 80% to 90% CD8).

The chain employs TRBV11-3 and TRBJ2-1; TRBD2 agrees at 7 bases. The sample was PBMCs, taken 15 days after the yellow fever booster vaccination. This TCR was recovered from a man younger than 45 who received the YFV17D yellow fever vaccine. The CDR3 sequence: CASSLKSGTGLNEQFF. CDR3 nucleotide sequence: TGTGCCAGCAGCCTCAAAAGCGGGACCGGGCTGAATGAGCAGTTCTTC.